This T cell receptor beta chain is from a study of beta chain features in type 1 diabetes (dated by TCRdb to 2017 to 2018). Some background on the complete study: Patients and healthy donors did not differ in mean age, gender distribution, total cell number or subset yield. Across all samples, fewer than 130 million sorted cells were examined, and cell number per subset correlated strongly with RNA yield. The study compared the TCRB repertoires of sorted circulating CD4+ T cell subsets in recently diagnosed type 1 diabetes patients with those in matched healthy donors. Naive and central memory subsets were obtained from all 30 or so donors, but regulatory and stem cell-like memory subsets were isolated from only 8 patients and roughly eight healthy donors.

What the authors observed across the whole study: Because cDNA was sequenced instead of genomic DNA, highly expressing activated cells could be over-represented, though the groups showed no difference in activation or CD3 levels. Naive, central memory and regulatory TCRB repertoires appeared to be more alike among patients than among healthy donors. Because the HLA sub-analyses included only small numbers of individuals, any influence of HLA type on TCRB rearrangement was left unresolved. At VDJ recombination sites, type 1 diabetes patients had fewer insertions and more deleted nucleotides, which implies abnormalities in thymic rearrangement. Shorter templates might have been favored by PCR, but patient and control samples were amplified and corrected together, so both groups would have been affected equally by any skew. In all four CD4+ subsets, TCRB CDR3 length was moderately but significantly shorter in type 1 diabetes patients.

Relative to germline, V is missing 4 bases and J is missing 6 bases, with 7 bases of the junction outside any gene match. The cysteine opens and the phenylalanine closes a CDR3 of 16 amino acids. Here the CDR3 DNA is all that survives: 48 bases in frame from base 1. CDR1 and CDR2 (MGHDK, SYGVNS) derive from the germline V gene. From each donor, a single peripheral blood sample of about 100 mL on average was drawn into heparinised tubes. Using a panel that included CD45RO, CCR7, CD25, CD127, CD95 and CD27, naive, central memory, regulatory and stem cell-like memory CD4+ T cells were sorted on a BD FACSAria II. Purity was above 95% for every sorted population. PBMCs were separated immediately by Lymphoprep density gradient centrifugation and were stained directly, without being cultured. To minimize batch effects, samples were stained and sorted in pairs, one healthy donor with one patient per experiment.

Turning to this clone: Its antigen is currently not known. No base quality values were provided; no much bigger clone lies one nucleotide off.

The High Capacity cDNA Reverse Transcription Kit was used to reverse transcribe all of the isolated RNA, meaning that expressed TCRB transcripts were what got sequenced. Naive, central memory and regulatory T cell samples underwent deep immunoSEQ sequencing, averaging about 3.3 million total reads per sample. After sorted cells were lysed in RLT buffer, RNA was extracted with DNase-treated RNeasy Micro or Mini kits, with the choice depending on cell number. To prevent cross-contamination, every cell subset was processed on its own, while patient and healthy donor samples were processed together. The immunoSEQ multiplex PCR was used to amplify TCRB sequences from cDNA, generating 87-bp fragments that spanned the CDR3 region. Amplicons were sequenced on the Illumina HiSeq platform. In the source study's methods: PCR bias was computationally corrected using synthetic template baselines, reads within Hamming distance 2 were collapsed, and singletons that could not be merged were discarded. Reads were aligned against IMGT so that V, D and J genes, CDR3 length and insertions or deletions at six rearrangement sites could be assigned. Within each subset, clonotype counts were normalized to the number of sorted cells before true diversity and Gini coefficients were calculated with the tcR R package. The overlap coefficient, calculated on TCRB nucleotide sequences, was used to measure repertoire sharing. Out-of-frame TCRB sequences from naive cells were analyzed as a proxy for the pre-selection repertoire. TCRdb's version of the immuneACCESS table is confined to in-frame rearrangements and falls short of the full clone set. An unresolved V gene accounts for under half of the shortfall where checked; the remainder is of unknown origin. The DNA gave D and trimming, while V, J and clone size come from that table. The sample data list about 260,000 clones, and over 65% of these were observed just once. Approximately 0.05% of the sample belongs to the ten largest clones.

Sequenced sample: naive CD4+ T cells from blood. The cell subset or site label on this specimen signifies: true naive CD4+ T cells. This TCR was sampled from a young man in good health. The chain uses TRBV25-1 and TRBJ2-1; 12 of the junction bases match TRBD2. The sequence in DNA is TGTGCCAGCAGTGGTCTGACTAGCGGGAGCTCCAATGAGCAGTTCTTC. This sequence encodes CASSGLTSGSSNEQFF.